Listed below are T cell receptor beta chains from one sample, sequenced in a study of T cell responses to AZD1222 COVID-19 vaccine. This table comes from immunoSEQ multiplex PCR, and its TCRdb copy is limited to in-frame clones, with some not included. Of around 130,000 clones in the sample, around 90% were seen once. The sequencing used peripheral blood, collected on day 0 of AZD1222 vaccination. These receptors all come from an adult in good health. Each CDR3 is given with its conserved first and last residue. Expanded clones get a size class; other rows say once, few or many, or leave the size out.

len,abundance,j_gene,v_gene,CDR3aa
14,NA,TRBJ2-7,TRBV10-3,CAITPSGTTYEQYF
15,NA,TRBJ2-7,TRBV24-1,CATSDSLGADGEQYF
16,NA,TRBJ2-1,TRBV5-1,CASSPDGLAGLSEQFF
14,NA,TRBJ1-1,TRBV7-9,CASSEGQGNTEAFF
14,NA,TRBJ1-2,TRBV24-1,CATSDPGPNYGYTF
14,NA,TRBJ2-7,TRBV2,CASQGGQGAWEQYF
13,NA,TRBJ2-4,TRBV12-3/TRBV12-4,CGSAIGAKNIQYF
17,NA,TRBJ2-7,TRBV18,CASSPPGGAGLREEQYF
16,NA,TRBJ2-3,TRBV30,CAWSVSRGGRTDTQYF
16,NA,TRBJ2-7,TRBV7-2,CASSLGPTSGNYEQYF
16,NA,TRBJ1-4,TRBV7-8,CASSRPRSGGDEKLFF
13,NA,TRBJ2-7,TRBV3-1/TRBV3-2,CASSQIHSGQQYF
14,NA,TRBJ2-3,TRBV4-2,CASSPGLDTDTQYF
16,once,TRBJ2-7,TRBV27,CASSFGEGRGRAEQYF